This entry is about one T cell receptor (beta chain). Its antigen remains unidentified. These data originate in a study of cytomegalovirus exposure and HLA in healthy donors. Study outcomes and limitations: The listing of fewer than 200 TCR beta chains classed them as cytomegalovirus-associated. As a later analysis revealed, the rate of TCR association differed by HLA locus, with DRB1 most and HLA-C fewest. At a 0.05 false discovery rate, a later analysis found about 17,000 TCR beta sequences to be associated with HLA alleles. Most TCRs appeared rarely, but some public TCRs recurred in many donors.

The CDR3 is made up of 19 amino acids. Losses at the gene ends were 5 bases for V and 0 bases for J; bases not matched to a gene: 16. In germline, CDR1 is PRHDT, CDR2 FYEKMQ (reference sequence). PCR primers comprised 60 Vbeta and 13 Jbeta primers. Profiled with immunoSEQ multiplex PCR; TCRdb holds only in-frame clones, not every one. The profile shows about 65,000 clones, around four fifths of them singletons. The chain is built from TRBV13 and TRBJ2-3; 8 bases are shared with TRBD1. The sequencing sample was made of PBMCs. The sequence came from a girl aged 5-17 years in good health and CMV-seropositive. CDR3 DNA: TGTGCCAGCAGCCCGCCGCAGATCAGGGGGCCACCTAGCACAGATACGCAGTATTTT. Translating it yields CASSPPQIRGPPSTDTQYF.